This passage covers 13 T cell receptor beta chains from one sample sequenced in a study of regulatory dendritic cells for organ transplantation. Libraries were prepared by immunoSEQ multiplex PCR; TCRdb keeps only in-frame clonotypes and omits some of them. The profile shows some 40,000 clones, about 93% of them singletons. The sample was naive CD8+ T cells from blood. Sample subset: CD45RA+ naive T cells. The receptors stem from a human donor in good health.

The J gene is TRBJ1-2, the V gene TRBV30, with D uncertain. The CDR3 runs 16 residues. Germline assignment: CDR1 GTSNPN and CDR2 SVGIG (reference sequence). The V gene lost 4 bases and the J gene lost 5 bases, with 23 bases spanning the gap. The CDR3 protein is CAWIGYSDRSGYGYTF. The CDR3 nucleotides are TGTGCCTGGATTGGATACTCTGACCGGAGTGGATATGGCTACACCTTC. The full variable domain, in which reference TRBV30 and TRBJ1-2 provide the parts outside the CDR3, is SQTIHQWPATLVQPVGSPLSLECTVEGTSNPNLYWYRQAAGRGLQLLFYSVGIGQISSEVPQNLSASRPQDRQFILSSKKLLLSDSGFYLCAWIGYSDRSGYGYTFGSGTRLTVV.

In this sample, this clone turned up once. The genes are TRBV5-6 and TRBJ1-2; TRBD1 matches 7 bases. This CDR3 has 16 residues. Germline CDR1 and CDR2: SGHDT and YYEEEE. Trimming cost V 0 bases and J 7 bases; bases outside gene matches: 12. In DNA form, the CDR3 reads TGTGCCAGCAGCTTGGGAAGGACAGGCCTTATGGGTGGCTACACCTTC. Protein product: CASSLGRTGLMGGYTF.

The chain carries TRBV4-1 and TRBJ1-2, with a possible D match to TRBD1 (5 bases). The germline V gene encodes CDR1 MGHRA and CDR2 YSYEKL. The CDR3 extends over 17 amino acids. Trimming cost V 5 bases and J 0 bases, with 19 bases left between them. CDR3 coding DNA: TGCGCCAGCAGCAGGAGCGTAGGGACCCGTGCTAACTATGGCTACACCTTC. This translates into CASSRSVGTRANYGYTF.

The rearrangement links TRBV28 to TRBJ1-4, with no clear D. The V gene's germline CDR1 is MDHEN and CDR2 SYDVKM. This CDR3 is 15 amino acids long. The V end was cut by 3 bases, the J end by 3 bases, with 11 bases between. The CDR3: CASSFGGGANEKLFF. For the CDR3, the DNA is TGTGCCAGCAGTTTTGGTGGCGGAGCTAATGAAAAACTGTTTTTT.

The rearrangement joins TRBV4-3 to TRBJ1-2; 8 nucleotides line up with TRBD1. Germline CDR1 and CDR2: LGHNA and YSLEER. The V and J ends lost 0 bases and 4 bases, in that order; junction bases with no gene match: 7. The CDR3 is 16 residues long. CDR3 sequence reads: CASSQDTTGGGYGYTF. In DNA, the CDR3 is TGCGCCAGCAGCCAAGATACCACAGGGGGTGGCTATGGCTACACCTTC.

CDR3 sequence reads: CASSAPGQGSGANVLTF. The DNA for the CDR3 is TGTGCCAGCAGCGCCCCGGGACAGGGCTCTGGGGCCAACGTCCTGACTTTC. V is TRBV9 and J is TRBJ2-6, with 9 nucleotides matching TRBD1. The CDR3 is made up of 17 amino acids. The J segment lost 0 bases and the V segment lost 3 bases, leaving 4 bases of the junction unmatched. Germline CDR1 is SGDLS and CDR2 is YYNGEE.

The chain couples TRBV5-4 to TRBJ2-3, with unresolved D. The CDR3 covers 15 residues. V was shortened by 4 bases and J by 2 bases, with 14 bases between the two germline ends. Germline V gene lookup returns CDR1 SGHNT and CDR2 YYREEE (reference sequence). The CDR3 spells CASSLEDRTTDTQYF. The CDR3 DNA sequence: TGTGCCAGCAGCCTAGAAGACCGAACCACAGATACGCAGTATTTT.

The CDR3 DNA follows: TGCGCCAGCAGCCAAGGAACTAGTTCCTACGAGCAGTACTTC. Protein product: CASSQGTSSYEQYF. This chain connects TRBV4-1 to TRBJ2-7; the D gene is possibly TRBD2 (5 bases). Trimming cost V 1 base and J 1 base, with 8 bases left between them. The germline CDR1 and CDR2 sequences are MGHRA and YSYEKL. The CDR3 consists of 14 residues.

This clone was picked up a small number of times. This chain uses TRBV11-2 with TRBJ1-2; D not certain. The V gene lost 1 base and the J gene lost 5 bases, with 11 bases spanning the gap. The CDR3 runs to 14 residues. CDR1 and CDR2 from the germline V gene are SGHAT and FQNNGV. The CDR3 DNA sequence: TGTGCCAGCAGCTTAGTGTCCACGGATTATGGCTACACCTTC. This gives the protein CASSLVSTDYGYTF.

The CDR3 spells CASSYGQGVKETQYF. The CDR3 bases are TGTGCCAGCAGTTACGGACAGGGGGTTAAAGAGACCCAGTACTTC. This chain uses TRBV6-5 with TRBJ2-5; 10 bases fit TRBD1. The CDR3 spans 15 residues. V lost 2 bases and J lost 3; bases outside the gene matches: 3. The germline gives CDR1 MNHEY, CDR2 SVGAGI.

The chain is built from TRBV27 and TRBJ2-3; TRBD2 might be the D (6 bases). V gave up 5 bases and J gave up 4 bases, with 19 bases separating them. The CDR3 runs 16 residues. Germline V gene data show CDR1 as MNHEY and CDR2 as SMNVEV (reference sequence). CDR3 DNA: TGTGCCAGCAGTGGTAAAACGGGAGTAGGCGCAGATACGCAGTATTTT. It is translated as CASSGKTGVGADTQYF.

The CDR3 loop reads CASSSQGDTGELFF. The DNA of the CDR3 is TGTGCCAGCAGTTCCCAGGGAGACACCGGGGAGCTGTTTTTT. This chain joins TRBV28 and TRBJ2-2, with D possibly being TRBD1 or TRBD2 (5 bases each). Trimming cost V 4 bases and J 3 bases, with 9 bases left between them. This CDR3 has 14 amino acids. CDR1 is MDHEN, CDR2 SYDVKM, per germline.

The chain employs TRBV28 and TRBJ1-2; D is unresolved. Per the germline V gene, CDR1 is MDHEN and CDR2 is SYDVKM. The CDR3 runs to 16 residues. V gave up 1 base and J gave up 2 bases, with 14 bases separating them. CDR3 sequence reads: CASSLSAHLNNYGYTF. CDR3 in DNA: TGTGCCAGCAGTTTATCGGCTCATTTAAACAACTATGGCTACACCTTC.